One and the same sample provided the 20 T cell receptor beta chains below, sequenced in a study of blood T cell repertoires in COVID-19. Here immunoSEQ multiplex PCR was the method, and the copy in TCRdb shows in-frame clones only, minus some. The repertoire has about 200,000 clones, around 88% of them found once; the top ten carry roughly 1.5%. The source material was peripheral blood. The receptor set was obtained from a man aged 18 to 35 with active or convalescent COVID-19.

The chain recombines TRBV7-6 with TRBJ1-2; D unresolved. The V gene lost 0 bases and the J gene lost 8 bases, with 19 bases spanning the gap. Germline CDR1 is SGHVS and CDR2 is FNYEAQ. The length of the CDR3 is 16 residues. The CDR3 DNA is TGTGCCAGCAGCTTAGCAAGGCATGAAATCTCGGGAGGCTACACCTTC. Its translation: CASSLARHEISGGYTF.

The chain joins TRBV6-2 or TRBV6-3 to TRBJ1-5; 7 nucleotides line up with TRBD1. V trimming: 3 bases; J trimming: 5 bases; junction bases outside the gene matches: 4. Germline V gene sequence: CDR1 MNHEY, CDR2 SVGEGT. CDR3 length: 14 residues. The CDR3 DNA sequence: TGTGCCAGCAGTTATGACAGGGTTTATCAGCCCCAGCATTTT. It translates to CASSYDRVYQPQHF.

CDR3 region: CASSPEGAYGYTF. Written as DNA, the CDR3 is TGTGCCAGCAGTCCGGAGGGGGCCTATGGCTACACCTTC. The chain carries TRBV27 and TRBJ1-2, with TRBD1 matching over 7 bases. The germline V gene has CDR1 MNHEY and CDR2 SMNVEV (reference sequence). This CDR3 is built from 13 residues. With 5 bases clipped from V and 4 bases from J, the junction kept 4 bases outside the gene matches.

The V gene is TRBV19, the J gene TRBJ1-1; no clear D gene. Germline V CDR1 and CDR2: LNHDA, SQIVND (reference sequence). Deletions cut 3 bases from V and 3 bases from J, with 11 bases between. The CDR3 totals 14 residues. The CDR3 DNA follows: TGTGCCAGTAGTATCAAGGGCGGGGACACTGAAGCTTTCTTT. This translates into CASSIKGGDTEAFF.

The CDR3 DNA sequence: TGTGCCTGGAGAAGGGCGGGAGGTAGTGGCGAGCAGTACTTC. Its translation: CAWRRAGGSGEQYF. V usage is TRBV30 and J usage is TRBJ2-7, with TRBD2 identical over 8 bases. Germline-derived CDR1 and CDR2 are GTSNPN and SVGIG (reference sequence). The ends lost 3 bases at V and 6 bases at J; junction bases unmatched: 10. The CDR3 has 14 amino acids.

The V call is TRBV5-1, the J call TRBJ2-2, with a possible D match to TRBD1 (6 bases). This CDR3 region has 16 residues. V dropped 0 bases and J dropped 4 bases, with 13 bases sitting between them. CDR1 is SGHRS and CDR2 is YFSETQ in the germline V gene. The CDR3 bases are TGCGCCAGCAGCTTGGCCTCGGACAGACTCACCGGGGAGCTGTTTTTT. This codes for CASSLASDRLTGELFF.

This rearrangement joins TRBV6-1 to TRBJ2-2, with TRBD1 matching over 8 bases. The germline V gene has CDR1 MNHNS and CDR2 SASEGT. The CDR3 totals 17 residues. V shed 0 bases, J shed 1 base, and the junction held 4 bases outside the gene matches. The CDR3 region has the DNA TGTGCCAGCAGTGAAGCCTCGACAGGGGTGAACACCGGGGAGCTGTTTTTT. Translating it yields CASSEASTGVNTGELFF.

The V call is TRBV5-5, the J call TRBJ1-6, with D uncertain. V lost 1 base and J 5 bases, leaving 10 bases between the germline ends. The CDR3 spans 15 residues. Germline CDR1 and CDR2: SGHKS and YYEKEE (reference sequence). The CDR3 sequence: CASSLRGIDNSPLHF. For the CDR3, the DNA is TGTGCCAGCAGCTTGAGAGGGATAGATAATTCACCCCTCCACTTT.

The chain combines TRBV4-1 with TRBJ2-7; D is possibly TRBD2 (6 bases). Trimming removed 4 bases at V and 2 bases at J, with 12 bases between. The CDR3 loop spans 14 amino acids. Germline V gives CDR1 MGHRA, CDR2 YSYEKL. CDR3 in DNA: TGCGCCAGCAGCCCCTCGGGGGTCACCTACGAGCAGTACTTC. This gives the protein CASSPSGVTYEQYF.

The chain carries TRBV12-5 and TRBJ2-7, with a possible D match to TRBD1 (6 bases). CDR3 length: 14 amino acids. The V gene lost 7 bases and the J gene lost 4 bases, with 17 bases spanning the gap. Germline-derived CDR1 and CDR2 are LGHNT and FRNRAP. As DNA, the CDR3 is TGTGCTAGTGCCCACGGGACACTTCCTTACGAGCAGTACTTC. Protein product: CASAHGTLPYEQYF.

This clone was seen a single time. The chain carries TRBV5-1 and TRBJ2-1; weak D call: TRBD2 (7 bases). The CDR3 covers 17 residues. Per the germline V gene, CDR1 is SGHRS and CDR2 is YFSETQ. V was trimmed by 4 bases and J by 4 bases, leaving 21 bases between them. In DNA form, the CDR3 reads TGCGCCAGCAGCCAAACACAGGGCTTAGCGGGTTACAATGAGCAGTTCTTC. Its protein product is CASSQTQGLAGYNEQFF.

The chain joins TRBV30 to TRBJ1-5, with D uncertain. Trimming took off 1 base at V and 1 base at J, with 8 bases between the two ends. This CDR3 region has 14 residues. CDR1 is GTSNPN, CDR2 SVGIG, per germline (reference sequence). The CDR3 region is CAWSDSLSNQPQHF. CDR3 coding DNA: TGTGCCTGGAGTGACAGCTTAAGCAATCAGCCCCAGCATTTT.

J is TRBJ1-5 and V is TRBV12-3 or TRBV12-4, with D unclear. This CDR3 has 13 residues. V lost 3 bases to trimming and J lost 6 bases, with 9 bases between them. The CDR3 is CASSLFPLQPQHF. CDR3 sequence (DNA): TGTGCCAGCAGTTTGTTCCCCCTTCAGCCCCAGCATTTT.

This chain joins TRBV11-2 and TRBJ1-4; 9 bases agree with TRBD1. The CDR3 is 13 residues long. Germline V gives CDR1 SGHAT, CDR2 FQNNGV. V lost 5 bases and J lost 8; bases outside the gene matches: 3. CDR3 coding DNA: TGTGCCAGCAGCCGGGACAGGGTAGAAAAACTGTTTTTT. Translation gives CASSRDRVEKLFF.

The chain combines TRBV7-2 with TRBJ2-1; possibly TRBD2 for D (7 bases). V was cut by 7 bases and J by 3 bases, with 16 bases left in between. The CDR3 length is 15 residues. CDR1 and CDR2 from the germline V gene are SGHTA and FQGNSA. CDR3: CASKGGGLSYNEQFF. The CDR3 nucleotides are TGTGCCAGCAAGGGGGGGGGACTCAGCTACAATGAGCAGTTCTTC.

V is TRBV30 and J is TRBJ2-1; maybe TRBD1 (6 bases). Germline assignment: CDR1 GTSNPN and CDR2 SVGIG (reference sequence). Deletions cut 0 bases from V and 9 bases from J, with 18 bases between. The CDR3 contains 15 residues. The CDR3 loop is CAWSVLKGVRGEQFF. CDR3 in DNA: TGTGCCTGGAGTGTACTCAAGGGGGTGAGAGGTGAGCAGTTCTTC. The whole variable domain, remainder taken from reference TRBV30 and TRBJ2-1, is SQTIHQWPATLVQPVGSPLSLECTVEGTSNPNLYWYRQAAGRGLQLLFYSVGIGQISSEVPQNLSASRPQDRQFILSSKKLLLSDSGFYLCAWSVLKGVRGEQFFGPGTRLTVL.

This chain uses TRBV3-1 (or the pseudogene TRBV3-2) with TRBJ2-4; tentatively, D is TRBD1 (6 bases). CDR3 length: 15 residues. Per germline, CDR1 LGHDT and CDR2 YNNKEL (reference sequence). Trimming cost V 0 bases and J 2 bases, with 8 bases left between them. CDR3: CASSQEGGSKNIQYF. CDR3 nucleotide sequence: TGTGCCAGCAGCCAAGAAGGGGGATCCAAAAACATTCAGTACTTC.

This chain uses TRBV29-1 with TRBJ2-5, with D perhaps TRBD1 (6 bases). CDR1 is SQVTM and CDR2 is ANQGSEA in the germline V gene. Trimming shortened V by 3 bases and J by 1 base, and 9 bases separated the two germline ends. This CDR3 spans 13 amino acids. CDR3 DNA: TGCAGCGTTGATGGGGGCACCCAAGAGACCCAGTACTTC. Amino acids: CSVDGGTQETQYF.

This chain links TRBV28 with TRBJ2-3, with D tentatively TRBD2 (5 bases). V gave up 7 bases and J gave up 6 bases, with 14 bases separating them. The CDR3 has 13 residues. Germline V gene lookup returns CDR1 MDHEN and CDR2 SYDVKM. CDR3 sequence: CASNSGVGDTQYF. The CDR3 DNA sequence: TGTGCCAGCAACTCCGGGGTAGGCGATACGCAGTATTTT.

The chain employs TRBV10-3 and TRBJ2-5; 9 bases are a match to TRBD1. With V trimmed by 5 bases and J by 4 bases, 5 bases remained unmatched. CDR3 length: 14 residues. Germline values: CDR1 ENHRY, CDR2 SYGVKD. The CDR3 reads CAISWTGDGETQYF. Written as DNA, the CDR3 is TGTGCCATCAGTTGGACAGGGGACGGAGAGACCCAGTACTTC.